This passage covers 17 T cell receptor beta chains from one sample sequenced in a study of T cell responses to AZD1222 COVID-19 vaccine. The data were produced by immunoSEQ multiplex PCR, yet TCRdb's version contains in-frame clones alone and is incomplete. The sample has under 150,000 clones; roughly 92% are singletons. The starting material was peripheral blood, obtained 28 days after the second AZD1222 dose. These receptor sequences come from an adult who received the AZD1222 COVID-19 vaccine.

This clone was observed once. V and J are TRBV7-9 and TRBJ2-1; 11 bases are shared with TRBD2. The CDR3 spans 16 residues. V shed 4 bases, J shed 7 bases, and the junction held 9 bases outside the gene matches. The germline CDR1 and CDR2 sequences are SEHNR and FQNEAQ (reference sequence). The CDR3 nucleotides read TGTGCCAGCAGCTCCCCGGGGACTAGCGGTTCTAATGAGCAGTTCTTC. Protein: CASSSPGTSGSNEQFF. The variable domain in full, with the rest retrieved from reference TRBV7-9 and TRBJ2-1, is DTGVSQNPRHKITKRGQNVTFRCDPISEHNRLYWYRQTLGQGPEFLTYFQNEAQLEKSRLLSDRFSAERPKGSFSTLEIQRTEQGDSAMYLCASSSPGTSGSNEQFFGPGTRLTVL.

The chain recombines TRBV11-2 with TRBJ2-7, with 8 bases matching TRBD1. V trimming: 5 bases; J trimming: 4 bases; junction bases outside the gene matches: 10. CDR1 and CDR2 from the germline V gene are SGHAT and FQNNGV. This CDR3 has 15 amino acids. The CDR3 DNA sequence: TGTGCCAGCAGCCAATGGAGGACAGGGTCTTACGAGCAGTACTTC. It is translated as CASSQWRTGSYEQYF.

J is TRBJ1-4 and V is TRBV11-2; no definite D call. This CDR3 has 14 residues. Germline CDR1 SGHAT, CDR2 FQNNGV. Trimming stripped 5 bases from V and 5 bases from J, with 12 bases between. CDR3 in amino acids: CASSPYDTNEKLFF. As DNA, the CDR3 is TGTGCCAGCAGCCCCTACGACACGAATGAAAAACTGTTTTTT. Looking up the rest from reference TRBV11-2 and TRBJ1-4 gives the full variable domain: EAGVAQSPRYKIIEKRQSVAFWCNPISGHATLYWYQQILGQGPKLLIQFQNNGVVDDSQLPKDRFSAERLKGVDSTLKIQPAKLEDSAVYLCASSPYDTNEKLFFGSGTQLSVL.

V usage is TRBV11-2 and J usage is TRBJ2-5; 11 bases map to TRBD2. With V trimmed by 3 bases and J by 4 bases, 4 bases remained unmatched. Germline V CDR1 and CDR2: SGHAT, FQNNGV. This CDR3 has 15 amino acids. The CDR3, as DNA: TGTGCCAGCAGCTTTACTAGCGGGAGCTCAGAGACCCAGTACTTC. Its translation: CASSFTSGSSETQYF.

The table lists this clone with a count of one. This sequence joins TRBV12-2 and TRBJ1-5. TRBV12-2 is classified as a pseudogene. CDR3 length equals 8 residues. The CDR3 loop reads CASRSQHF. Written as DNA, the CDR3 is TGTGCAAGTCGCTCCCAGCATTTT.

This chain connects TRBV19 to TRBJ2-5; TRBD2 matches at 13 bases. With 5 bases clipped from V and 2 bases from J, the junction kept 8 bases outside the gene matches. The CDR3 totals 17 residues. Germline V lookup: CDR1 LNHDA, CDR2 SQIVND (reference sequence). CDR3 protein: CASSPGQGLAGQETQYF. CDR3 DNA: TGTGCCAGTAGTCCCGGACAGGGACTAGCGGGGCAAGAGACCCAGTACTTC.

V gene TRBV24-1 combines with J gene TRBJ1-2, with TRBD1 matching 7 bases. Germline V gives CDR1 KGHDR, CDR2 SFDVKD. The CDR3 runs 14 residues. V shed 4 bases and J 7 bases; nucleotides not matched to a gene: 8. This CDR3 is CATSDPDRAFGYTF. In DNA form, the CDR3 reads TGTGCCACCAGTGACCCCGACAGGGCCTTTGGCTACACCTTC.

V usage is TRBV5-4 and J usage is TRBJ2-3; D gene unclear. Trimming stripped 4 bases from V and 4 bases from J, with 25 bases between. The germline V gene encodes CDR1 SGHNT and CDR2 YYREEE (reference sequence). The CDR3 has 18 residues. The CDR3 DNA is TGTGCCAGCAGCCCCCACTCCACCTTTGCAGATATCTCAGATACGCAGTATTTT. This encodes CASSPHSTFADISDTQYF.

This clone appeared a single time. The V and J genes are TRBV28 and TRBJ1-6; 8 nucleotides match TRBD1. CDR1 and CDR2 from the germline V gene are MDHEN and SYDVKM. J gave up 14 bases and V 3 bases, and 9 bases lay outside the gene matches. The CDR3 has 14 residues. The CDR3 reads CASSFGQGVGSLHF. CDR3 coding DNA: TGTGCCAGCAGTTTCGGACAGGGAGTAGGGTCCCTCCACTTT.

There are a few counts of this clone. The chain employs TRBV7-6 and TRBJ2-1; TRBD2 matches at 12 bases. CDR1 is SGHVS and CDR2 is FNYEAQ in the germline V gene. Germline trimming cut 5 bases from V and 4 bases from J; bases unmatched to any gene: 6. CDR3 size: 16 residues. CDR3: CASSQGLAGTYNEQFF. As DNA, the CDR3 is TGTGCCAGCAGCCAAGGACTAGCGGGAACTTACAATGAGCAGTTCTTC.

The CDR3 loop is CASSPLSIGPGKGDEQFF. CDR3 nucleotides: TGTGCCAGCAGTCCCTTATCCATTGGACCTGGTAAAGGGGATGAGCAGTTCTTC. The chain recombines TRBV28 with TRBJ2-1, with D tentatively TRBD1 (5 bases). Trimming left V 5 bases short and J 8 bases short, with 28 bases between. The CDR3 spans 18 residues. Germline CDR1 MDHEN, CDR2 SYDVKM.

CDR3: CASSSSGSTDTQYF. In nucleotides, the CDR3 is TGTGCCAGCAGCTCGTCCGGGAGCACAGATACGCAGTATTTT. The rearrangement uses TRBV7-2 and TRBJ2-3; D unclear. V lost 4 bases to trimming and J lost 0 bases, with 8 bases between them. This CDR3 region has 14 residues. Germline values: CDR1 SGHTA, CDR2 FQGNSA.

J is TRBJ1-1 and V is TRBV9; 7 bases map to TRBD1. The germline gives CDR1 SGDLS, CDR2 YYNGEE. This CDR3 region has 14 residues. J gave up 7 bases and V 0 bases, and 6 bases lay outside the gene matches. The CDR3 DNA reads TGTGCCAGCAGCGTAGTTACGGACAGGAGTGAAGCTTTCTTT. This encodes CASSVVTDRSEAFF. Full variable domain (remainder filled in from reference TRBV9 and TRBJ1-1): DSGVTQTPKHLITATGQRVTLRCSPRSGDLSVYWYQQSLDQGLQFLIQYYNGEERAKGNILERFSAQQFPDLHSELNLSSLELGDSALYFCASSVVTDRSEAFFGQGTRLTVV.

DNA of the CDR3: TGTGCCAGCAGTGAGGGCCAGGGAAGTGAAGCTTTCTTT. Its translation: CASSEGQGSEAFF. This chain joins TRBV6-4 and TRBJ1-1; D is perhaps TRBD1 (5 bases). This CDR3 comprises 13 residues. Germline CDR1 is MRHNA and CDR2 is SNTAGT. Trimming left V 3 bases short and J 7 bases short, with 12 bases between.

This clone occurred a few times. The CDR3 DNA follows: TGTGCCAGCAGCCCTCCGGGAGGAGAGACCCAGTACTTC. This sequence encodes CASSPPGGETQYF. The chain uses TRBV7-9 and TRBJ2-5, with 7 bases that match TRBD2. Germline CDR1 SEHNR, CDR2 FQNEAQ (reference sequence). Unmatched junction bases numbered 4, after V lost 5 bases and J lost 4 bases. The CDR3 consists of 13 residues.

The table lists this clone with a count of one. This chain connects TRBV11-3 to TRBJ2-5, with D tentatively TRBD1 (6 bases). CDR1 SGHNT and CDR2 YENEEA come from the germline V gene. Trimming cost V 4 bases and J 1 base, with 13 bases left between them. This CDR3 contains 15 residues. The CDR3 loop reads CASSSRRDIQETQYF. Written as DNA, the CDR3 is TGTGCCAGCAGCTCAAGACGGGACATCCAAGAGACCCAGTACTTC. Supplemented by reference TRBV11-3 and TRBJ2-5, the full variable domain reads EAGVVQSPRYKIIEKKQPVAFWCNPISGHNTLYWYLQNLGQGPELLIRYENEEAVDDSQLPKDRFSAERLKGVDSTLKIQPAELGDSAVYLCASSSRRDIQETQYFGPGTRLLVL.

CDR3 DNA sequence: TGTGCCAGCGCCACAGGGTCTGGAAACACCATATATTTT. Its translation: CASATGSGNTIYF. The rearrangement uses TRBV27 and TRBJ1-3, with D possibly TRBD1 on 6 matching bases. CDR3 length equals 13 residues. V was cut by 8 bases and J by 1 base, with 9 bases left in between. Germline V gives CDR1 MNHEY, CDR2 SMNVEV (reference sequence).